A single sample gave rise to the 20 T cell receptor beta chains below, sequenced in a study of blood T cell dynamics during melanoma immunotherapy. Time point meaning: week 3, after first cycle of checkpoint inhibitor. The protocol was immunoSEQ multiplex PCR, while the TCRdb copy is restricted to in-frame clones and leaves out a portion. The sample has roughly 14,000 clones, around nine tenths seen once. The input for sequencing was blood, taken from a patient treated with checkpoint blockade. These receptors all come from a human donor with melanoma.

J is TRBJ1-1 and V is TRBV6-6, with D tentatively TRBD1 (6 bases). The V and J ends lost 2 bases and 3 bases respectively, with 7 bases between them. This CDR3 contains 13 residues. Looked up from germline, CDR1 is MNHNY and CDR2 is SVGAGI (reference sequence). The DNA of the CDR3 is TGTGCCAGCAGTTACGAGGGGGACACTGAAGCTTTCTTT. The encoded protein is CASSYEGDTEAFF.

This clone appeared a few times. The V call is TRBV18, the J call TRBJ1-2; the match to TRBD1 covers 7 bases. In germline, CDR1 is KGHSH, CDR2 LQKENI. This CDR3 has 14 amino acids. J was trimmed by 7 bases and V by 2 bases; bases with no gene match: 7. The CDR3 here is CASSPATQGGGYTF. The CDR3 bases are TGTGCCAGCTCACCAGCGACCCAGGGGGGTGGCTACACCTTC.

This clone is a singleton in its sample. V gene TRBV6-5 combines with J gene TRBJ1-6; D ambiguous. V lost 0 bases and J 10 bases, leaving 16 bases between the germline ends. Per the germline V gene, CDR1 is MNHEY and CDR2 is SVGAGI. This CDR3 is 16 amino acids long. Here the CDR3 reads CASSYSKMDFRSPLHF. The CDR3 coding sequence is TGTGCCAGCAGTTACTCGAAGATGGACTTTAGGTCACCCCTCCACTTT.

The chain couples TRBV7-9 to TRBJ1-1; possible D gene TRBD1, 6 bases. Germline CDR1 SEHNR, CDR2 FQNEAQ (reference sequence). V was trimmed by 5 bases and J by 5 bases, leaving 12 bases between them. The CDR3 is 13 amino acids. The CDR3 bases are TGTGCCAGCAGCGCCTCTCAGGGGACTGAAGCTTTCTTT. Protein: CASSASQGTEAFF. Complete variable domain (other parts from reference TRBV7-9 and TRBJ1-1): DTGVSQNPRHKITKRGQNVTFRCDPISEHNRLYWYRQTLGQGPEFLTYFQNEAQLEKSRLLSDRFSAERPKGSFSTLEIQRTEQGDSAMYLCASSASQGTEAFFGQGTRLTVV.

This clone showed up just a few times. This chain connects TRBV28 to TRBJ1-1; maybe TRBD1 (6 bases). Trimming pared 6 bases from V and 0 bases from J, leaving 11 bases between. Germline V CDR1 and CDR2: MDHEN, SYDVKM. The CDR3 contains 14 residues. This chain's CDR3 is CASRLDSLNTEAFF. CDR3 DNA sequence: TGTGCCAGCAGGCTGGACAGTCTGAACACTGAAGCTTTCTTT.

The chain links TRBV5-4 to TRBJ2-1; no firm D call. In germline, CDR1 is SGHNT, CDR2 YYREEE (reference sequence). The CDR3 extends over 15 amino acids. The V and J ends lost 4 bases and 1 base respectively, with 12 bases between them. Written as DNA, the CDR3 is TGTGCCAGCAGCCCGGTCGGATGGTCCTACAATGAGCAGTTCTTC. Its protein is CASSPVGWSYNEQFF.

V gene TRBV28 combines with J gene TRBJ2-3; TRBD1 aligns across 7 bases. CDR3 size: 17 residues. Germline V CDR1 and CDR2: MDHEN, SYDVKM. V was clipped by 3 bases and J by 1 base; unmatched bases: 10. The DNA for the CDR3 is TGTGCCAGCAGTTTCTATCCTACAGGGGTACGCACAGATACGCAGTATTTT. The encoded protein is CASSFYPTGVRTDTQYF.

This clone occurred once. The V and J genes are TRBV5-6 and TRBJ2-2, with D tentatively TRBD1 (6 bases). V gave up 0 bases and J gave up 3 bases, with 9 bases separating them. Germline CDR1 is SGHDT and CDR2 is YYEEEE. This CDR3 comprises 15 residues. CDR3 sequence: CASSLVQGYTGELFF. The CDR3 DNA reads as TGTGCCAGCAGCTTGGTACAGGGTTACACCGGGGAGCTGTTTTTT.

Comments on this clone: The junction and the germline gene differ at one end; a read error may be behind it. Here the CDR3 DNA reads TGTGCTAGCAGCTTAGCAGGGGGCAAAGAGACCCAGTACTTC. It codes for CASSLAGGKETQYF. This chain joins TRBV7-7 and TRBJ2-5, with 8 bases that match TRBD1. CDR1 and CDR2 from the germline V gene are SSHAT and FNYEAQ (reference sequence). This CDR3 has 14 amino acids.

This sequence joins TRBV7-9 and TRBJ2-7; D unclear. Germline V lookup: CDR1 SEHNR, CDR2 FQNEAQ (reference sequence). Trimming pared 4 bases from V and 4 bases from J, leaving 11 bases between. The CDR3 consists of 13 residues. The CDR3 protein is CASSSFGVYEQYF. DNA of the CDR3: TGTGCCAGCAGCTCGTTTGGGGTTTACGAGCAGTACTTC.

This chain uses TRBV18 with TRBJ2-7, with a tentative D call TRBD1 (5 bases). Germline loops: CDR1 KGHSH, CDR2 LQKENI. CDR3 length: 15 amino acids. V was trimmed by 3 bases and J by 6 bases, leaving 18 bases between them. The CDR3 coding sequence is TGTGCCAGCTCACCCCAAGACCAAACAGGAGTCGAGCAGTACTTC. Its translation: CASSPQDQTGVEQYF.

CDR3: CASSPGTGKSYEQYF. CDR3 nucleotide sequence: TGTGCCAGCAGTCCCGGGACAGGGAAATCCTACGAGCAGTACTTC. This chain connects TRBV27 to TRBJ2-7; 9 bases map to TRBD1. This CDR3 is built from 15 residues. V was pared by 5 bases and J by 1 base, with 6 bases of the junction left unmatched. CDR1 is MNHEY, CDR2 SMNVEV, per germline (reference sequence).

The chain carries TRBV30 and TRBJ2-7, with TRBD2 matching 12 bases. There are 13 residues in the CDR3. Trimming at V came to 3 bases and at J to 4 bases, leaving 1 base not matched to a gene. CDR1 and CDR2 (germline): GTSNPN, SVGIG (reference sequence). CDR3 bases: TGTGCCTGGAGGACTAGCGGGGGATACGAGCAGTACTTC. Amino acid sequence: CAWRTSGGYEQYF.

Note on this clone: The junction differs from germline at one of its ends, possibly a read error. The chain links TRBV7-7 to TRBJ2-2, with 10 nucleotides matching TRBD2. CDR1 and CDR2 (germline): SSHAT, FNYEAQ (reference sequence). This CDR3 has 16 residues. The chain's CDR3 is CASRRLAGENTGELFF. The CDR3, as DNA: TGTGCTAGCAGAAGACTAGCGGGTGAGAACACCGGGGAGCTGTTTTTT.

CDR3 nucleotide sequence: TGTGCCAGCAGCTCTGGACAGAACACAGATACGCAGTATTTT. Protein: CASSSGQNTDTQYF. J is TRBJ2-3 and V is TRBV7-3, with D possibly matching TRBD1 (6 bases). The length of the CDR3 is 14 residues. V shed 4 bases and J shed 2 bases, with 10 bases lying between them. Per germline, CDR1 SGHTA and CDR2 FQGTGA.

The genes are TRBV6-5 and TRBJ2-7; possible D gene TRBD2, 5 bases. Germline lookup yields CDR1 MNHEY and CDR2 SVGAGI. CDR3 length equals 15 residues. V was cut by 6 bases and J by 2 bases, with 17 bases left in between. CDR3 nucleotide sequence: TGTGCCAGCAGCCCCTCTAGCAACAGACCCTACGAGCAGTACTTC. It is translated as CASSPSSNRPYEQYF.

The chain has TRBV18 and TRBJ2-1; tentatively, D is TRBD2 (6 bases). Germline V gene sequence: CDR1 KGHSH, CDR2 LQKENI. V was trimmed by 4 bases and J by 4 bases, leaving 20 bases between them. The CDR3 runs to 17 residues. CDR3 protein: CASSLGDLTRDYNEQFF. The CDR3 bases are TGTGCCAGCTCACTCGGGGACTTAACTCGGGATTACAATGAGCAGTTCTTC.

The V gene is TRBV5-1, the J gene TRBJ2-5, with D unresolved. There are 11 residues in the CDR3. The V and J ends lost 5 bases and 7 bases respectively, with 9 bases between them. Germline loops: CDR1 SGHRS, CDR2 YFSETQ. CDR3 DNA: TGCGCCAGCAGATCGTCATGGACCCAGTACTTC. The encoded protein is CASRSSWTQYF.

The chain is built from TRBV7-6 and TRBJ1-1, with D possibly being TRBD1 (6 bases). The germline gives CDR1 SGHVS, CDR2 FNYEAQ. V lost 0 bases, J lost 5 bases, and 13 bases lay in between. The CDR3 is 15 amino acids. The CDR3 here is CASSLAGRGRTEAFF. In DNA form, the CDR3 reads TGTGCCAGCAGCTTAGCAGGGAGGGGGAGGACTGAAGCTTTCTTT.

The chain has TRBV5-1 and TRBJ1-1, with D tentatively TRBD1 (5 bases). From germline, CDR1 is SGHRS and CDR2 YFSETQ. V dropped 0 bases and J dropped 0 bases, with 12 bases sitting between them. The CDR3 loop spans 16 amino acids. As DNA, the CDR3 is TGCGCCAGCAGCTTGGGTCTGACAGAATTGAACACTGAAGCTTTCTTT. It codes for CASSLGLTELNTEAFF.